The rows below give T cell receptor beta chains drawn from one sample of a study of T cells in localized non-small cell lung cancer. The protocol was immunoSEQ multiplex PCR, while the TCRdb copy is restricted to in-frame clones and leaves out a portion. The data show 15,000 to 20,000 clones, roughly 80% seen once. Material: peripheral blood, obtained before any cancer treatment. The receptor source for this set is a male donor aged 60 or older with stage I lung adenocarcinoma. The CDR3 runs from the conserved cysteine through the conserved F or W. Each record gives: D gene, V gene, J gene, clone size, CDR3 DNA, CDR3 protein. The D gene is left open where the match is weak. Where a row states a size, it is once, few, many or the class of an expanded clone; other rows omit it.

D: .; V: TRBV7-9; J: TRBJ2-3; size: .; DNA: TGTGCCAGCAGCTTAGACGGGACTAGCACAGATACGCAGTATTTT; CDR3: CASSLDGTSTDTQYF
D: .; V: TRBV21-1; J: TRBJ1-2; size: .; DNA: TGTGCCAGCAGCAAAGGGGGCCCGGGACAGGGTCCCCACTACTATGGCTACACCTTC; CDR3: CASSKGGPGQGPHYYGYTF
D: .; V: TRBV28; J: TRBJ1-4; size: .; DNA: TGTGCCAGCTATTCACGTGGGGGGCGGTCGGTAGGACTCGATGAAAAACTGTTTTTT; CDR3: CASYSRGGRSVGLDEKLFF
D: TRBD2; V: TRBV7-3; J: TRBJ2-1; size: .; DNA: TGTGCCAGCAGCCGGGGCGCTAGCGGGAGCGGGAATGAGCAGTTCTTC; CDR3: CASSRGASGSGNEQFF
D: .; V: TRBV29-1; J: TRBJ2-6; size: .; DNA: TGCAGCGTTGTGCAGGGAGTTACTGGGGCCAACGTCCTGACTTTC; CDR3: CSVVQGVTGANVLTF
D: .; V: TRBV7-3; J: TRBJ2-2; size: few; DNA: TGTGCCAGCAGCTTAATGAACGGGGAGCTGTTTTTT; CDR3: CASSLMNGELFF
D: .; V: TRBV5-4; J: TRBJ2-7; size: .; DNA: TGTGCCAGCAGCTTGGTGGCGGCAGGCTCCTACGAGCAGTACTTC; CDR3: CASSLVAAGSYEQYF
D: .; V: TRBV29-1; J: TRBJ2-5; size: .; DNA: TGCAGCGCCGGGACCGGGCTGGGGACCCAGTACTTC; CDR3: CSAGTGLGTQYF
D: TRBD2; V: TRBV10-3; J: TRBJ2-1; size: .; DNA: TGTGCCATCAGCGGACTAGCGGGAGACAGTAATGAGCAGTTCTTC; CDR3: CAISGLAGDSNEQFF
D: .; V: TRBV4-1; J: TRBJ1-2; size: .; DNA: TGCGCCAGCAGCCAAGATTTACAGCGACACTATGGCTACACCTTC; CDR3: CASSQDLQRHYGYTF
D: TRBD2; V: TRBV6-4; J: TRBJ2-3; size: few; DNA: TGTGCCAGCAGTGACAGCGGGGAAACCCCAGCGCAGTATTTT; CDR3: CASSDSGETPAQYF
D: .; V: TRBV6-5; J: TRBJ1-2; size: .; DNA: TGTGCCAGCAGTTACTCGCGGGGCCCTAACTATGGCTACACCTTC; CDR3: CASSYSRGPNYGYTF
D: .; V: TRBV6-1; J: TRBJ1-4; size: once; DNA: TGTGCCAGCAGTGAAAATGTTAATGAAAAACTGTTTTTT; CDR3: CASSENVNEKLFF
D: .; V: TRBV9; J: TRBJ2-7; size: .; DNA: TGTGCCAGCAGCGTTCAAGGTGACTACGAGCAGTACTTC; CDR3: CASSVQGDYEQYF
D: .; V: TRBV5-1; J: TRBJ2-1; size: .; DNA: TGCGCCAGCAGCTTGGGGGTGTGGGAGGAGCAGTTCTTC; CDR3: CASSLGVWEEQFF
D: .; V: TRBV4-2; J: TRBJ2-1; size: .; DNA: TGTGCCAGCAGCCAAGCGTCGCAGTATGAGCAGTTCTTC; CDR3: CASSQASQYEQFF
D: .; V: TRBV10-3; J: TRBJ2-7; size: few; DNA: TGTGCCATCAGTGAGTCGACTCGGCTAAGATCCTACGAGCAGTACTTC; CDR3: CAISESTRLRSYEQYF
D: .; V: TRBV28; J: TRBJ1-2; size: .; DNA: TGTGCCAGCAGCGCGGGCGCCAACTATGGCTACACCTTC; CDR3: CASSAGANYGYTF
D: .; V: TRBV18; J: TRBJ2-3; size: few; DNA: TGTGCCAGCTCACCGGGTTCCCGTAGCGTTTTAAGCACAGATACGCAGTATTTT; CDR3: CASSPGSRSVLSTDTQYF
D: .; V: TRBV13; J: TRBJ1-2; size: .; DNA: TGTGCCAGCAGCTTAGGCCCGGGGACGGACTATGGCTACACCTTC; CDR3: CASSLGPGTDYGYTF
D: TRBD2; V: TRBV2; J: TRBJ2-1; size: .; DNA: TGTGCCAGCAGGGGCGGGAGCTCCTACAATGAGCAGTTCTTC; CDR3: CASRGGSSYNEQFF
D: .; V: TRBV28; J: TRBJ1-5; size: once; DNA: TGTGCCAGCAGTTTACCAGGGCGTGTTCAGCCCCAGCATTTT; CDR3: CASSLPGRVQPQHF
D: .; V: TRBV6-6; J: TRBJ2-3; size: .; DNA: TGTGCCAGCAGTTACTCTGGAGATACGCAGTATTTT; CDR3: CASSYSGDTQYF
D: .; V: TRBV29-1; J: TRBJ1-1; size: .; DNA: TGCAGCGTTGAAGGGAGGGTCATAGGGAACACTGAAGCTTTCTTT; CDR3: CSVEGRVIGNTEAFF
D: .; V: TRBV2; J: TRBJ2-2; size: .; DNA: TGTGCCAGCAGTGAGGGCTTTTCCGGGGAGCTGTTTTTT; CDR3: CASSEGFSGELFF
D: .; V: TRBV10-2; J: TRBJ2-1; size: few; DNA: TGCGCCAGCAGTAGGGACTTTCGTGAGCAGTTCTTC; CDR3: CASSRDFREQFF
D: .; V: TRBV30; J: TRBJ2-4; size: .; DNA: TGTGCCTGGAGTTTCCGACAAGCCAAAAACATTCAGTACTTC; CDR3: CAWSFRQAKNIQYF
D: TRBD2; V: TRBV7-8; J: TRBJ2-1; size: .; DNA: TGTGCCAGCAGCCAAGCGGGAGGGCCGCGGGAGCAGTTCTTC; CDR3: CASSQAGGPREQFF
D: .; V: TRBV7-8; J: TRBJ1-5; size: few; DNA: TGTGCCAGCAGCTTACGAGACAGCAGCAATCAGCCCCAGCATTTT; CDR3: CASSLRDSSNQPQHF
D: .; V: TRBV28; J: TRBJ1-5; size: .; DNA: TGTGCCAGCAGTTTAGTTAGTCAGCCCCAGCATTTT; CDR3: CASSLVSQPQHF
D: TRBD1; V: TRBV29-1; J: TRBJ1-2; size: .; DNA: TGCAGCGTGTCATTAGACAGGGTTGTATATGGCTACACCTTC; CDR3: CSVSLDRVVYGYTF
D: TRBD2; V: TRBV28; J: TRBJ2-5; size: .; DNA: TGTGCCAGCAGTTTGCCGGGGAGGGCGGAGACCCAGTACTTC; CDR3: CASSLPGRAETQYF
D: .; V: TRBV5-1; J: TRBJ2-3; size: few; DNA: TGCGCCAGCAGCTTGGGAATAGCTACAGATACGCAGTATTTT; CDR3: CASSLGIATDTQYF